This T cell receptor (beta chain) is drawn from a study of blood T cells in healthy people across ages. Isolation per sample recovered at least 6 million PBMCs. A second PCR, run for roughly 7 to 11 cycles, used a sample-barcoded 5' primer plus a J-beta primer mix. Each cDNA molecule was tagged by a template-switch adaptor that had 12 random nucleotides. TCRdb re-called the 5' RACE reads through MiXCR, storing one row per CDR3 protein. Of about 290,000 distinct CDR3 sequences in the sample, roughly 26% are singletons; the top ten hold roughly 30%. Germline V gene lookup returns CDR1 SQVTM and CDR2 ANQGSEA. V was trimmed by 6 bases and J by 1 base, leaving 9 bases between them. This CDR3 spans 12 amino acids. This clonotype was seen a handful of times.

This chain uses TRBV29-1 with TRBJ1-1; D gene ambiguous. What was sequenced was blood. The clonotype originates from an older woman in good health. Here the CDR3 reads CSVSDGNTEAFF. The CDR3 DNA reads TGCAGCGTGAGCGACGGGAACACTGAAGCTTTCTTT.